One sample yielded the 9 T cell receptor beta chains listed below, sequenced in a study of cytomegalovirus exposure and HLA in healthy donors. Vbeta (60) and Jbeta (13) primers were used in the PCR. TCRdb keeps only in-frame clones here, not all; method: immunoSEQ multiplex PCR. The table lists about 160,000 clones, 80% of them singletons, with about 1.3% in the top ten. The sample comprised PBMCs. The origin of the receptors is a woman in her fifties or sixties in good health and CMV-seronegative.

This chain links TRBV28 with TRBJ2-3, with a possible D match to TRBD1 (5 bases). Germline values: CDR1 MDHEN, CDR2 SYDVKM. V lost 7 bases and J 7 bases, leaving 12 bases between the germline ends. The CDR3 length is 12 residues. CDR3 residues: CASNIQEHTQYF. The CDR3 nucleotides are TGTGCCAGCAACATACAGGAACATACGCAGTATTTT. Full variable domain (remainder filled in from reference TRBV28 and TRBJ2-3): DVKVTQSSRYLVKRTGEKVFLECVQDMDHENMFWYRQDPGLGLRLIYFSYDVKMKEKGDIPEGYSVSREKKERFSLILESASTNQTSMYLCASNIQEHTQYFGPGTRLTVL.

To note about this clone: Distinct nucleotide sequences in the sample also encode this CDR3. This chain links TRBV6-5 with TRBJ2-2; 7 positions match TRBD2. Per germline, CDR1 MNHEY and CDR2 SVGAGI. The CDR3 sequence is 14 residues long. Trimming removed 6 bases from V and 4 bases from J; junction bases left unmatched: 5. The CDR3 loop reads CASRGLSRTGELFF. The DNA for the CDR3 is TGTGCCAGCAGGGGACTATCCCGCACCGGGGAGCTGTTTTTT.

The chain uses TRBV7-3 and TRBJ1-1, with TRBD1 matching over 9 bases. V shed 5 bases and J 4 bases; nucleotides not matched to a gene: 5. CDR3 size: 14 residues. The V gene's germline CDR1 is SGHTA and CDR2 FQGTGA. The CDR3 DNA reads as TGTGCCAGCAGCCCCGGACAGGGGATCACTGAAGCTTTCTTT. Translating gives CASSPGQGITEAFF.

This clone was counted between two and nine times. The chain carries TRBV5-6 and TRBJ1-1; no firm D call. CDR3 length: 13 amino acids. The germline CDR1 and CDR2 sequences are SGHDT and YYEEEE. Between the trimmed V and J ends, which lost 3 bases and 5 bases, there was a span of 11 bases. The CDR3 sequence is CASSSPTGTEAFF. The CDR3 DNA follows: TGTGCCAGCAGCTCACCGACGGGGACTGAAGCTTTCTTT.

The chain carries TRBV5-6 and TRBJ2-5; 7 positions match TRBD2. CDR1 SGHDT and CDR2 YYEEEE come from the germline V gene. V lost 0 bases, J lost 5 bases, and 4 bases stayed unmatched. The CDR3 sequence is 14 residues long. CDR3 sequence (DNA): TGTGCCAGCAGCTTGGGCGGGAGACGCGAGACCCAGTACTTC. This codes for CASSLGGRRETQYF.

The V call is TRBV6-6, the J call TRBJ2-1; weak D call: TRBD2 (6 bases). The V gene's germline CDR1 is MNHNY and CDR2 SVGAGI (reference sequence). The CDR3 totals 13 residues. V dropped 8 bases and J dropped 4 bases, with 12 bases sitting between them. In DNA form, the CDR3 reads TGTGCCAGCGGGGGGTGGGCGTACAATGAGCAGTTCTTC. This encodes CASGGWAYNEQFF.

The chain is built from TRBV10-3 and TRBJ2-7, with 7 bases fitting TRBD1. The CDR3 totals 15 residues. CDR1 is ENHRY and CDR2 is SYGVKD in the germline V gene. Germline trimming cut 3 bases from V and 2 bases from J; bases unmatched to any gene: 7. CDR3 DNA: TGTGCCATCAGTGATTCCACCGGGACAGCCTACGAGCAGTACTTC. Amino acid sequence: CAISDSTGTAYEQYF.

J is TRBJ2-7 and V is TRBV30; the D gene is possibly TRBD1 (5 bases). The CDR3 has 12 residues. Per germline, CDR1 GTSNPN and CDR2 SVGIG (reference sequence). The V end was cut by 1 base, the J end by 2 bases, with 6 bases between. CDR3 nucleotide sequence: TGTGCCTGGAGTGGACAGCCCTACGAGCAGTACTTC. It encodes CAWSGQPYEQYF.

CDR3 sequence (DNA): TGTGCCAGCAGTGACTCTCGTGAACAGGGGGTCTCCGCCGGGGAGCTGTTTTTT. Protein: CASSDSREQGVSAGELFF. The rearrangement joins TRBV2 to TRBJ2-2, with 8 positions matching TRBD1. Germline loops: CDR1 SNHLY, CDR2 FYNNEI. Trimming removed 3 bases from V and 6 bases from J; junction bases left unmatched: 15. The CDR3 sequence is 18 residues long.